These T cell receptor beta chains were read from a single sample in a study of OX40 agonist ivuxolimab in advanced cancers. Method: immunoSEQ multiplex PCR; TCRdb's copy keeps in-frame clones and lacks some. This sample carries fewer than 80,000 clones, roughly 85% of them seen once, and the ten largest clones take roughly 5.5%. The sequencing used CD4+ or CD8+ T cells sorted from blood, collected in a trial of the OX40 agonist ivuxolimab. The receptors stem from an adult with an advanced solid tumor such as melanoma, head and neck, liver or kidney cancer. The CDR3 runs from the conserved cysteine through the conserved F or W. D genes are given only for firm matches. Only part of the rows carry a size: once, few, many, or a class if the clone is expanded.

once	TRBJ2-7	TRBD2	TRBV6-4	CASMYGPSGPYEQYF	TGTGCCAGCATGTATGGTCCTAGCGGTCCCTACGAGCAGTACTTC
few	TRBJ1-1	NA	TRBV18	CASSPTGIFTEAFF	TGTGCCAGCTCACCAACAGGGATTTTCACTGAAGCTTTCTTT
NA	TRBJ2-1	TRBD2	TRBV11-2	CASSSQIAGGPYNEQFF	TGTGCCAGCAGCTCTCAAATAGCGGGAGGGCCGTACAATGAGCAGTTCTTC
few	TRBJ2-7	TRBD2	TRBV10-1	CASSEQGGGPDF	TGCGCCAGCAGTGAGCAGGGCGGGGGGCCGGACTTC
NA	TRBJ2-7	NA	TRBV2	CAVYTGPVKYEQYF	TGTGCCGTCTACACCGGGCCTGTCAAGTACGAGCAGTACTTC
NA	TRBJ2-7	NA	TRBV14	CASSPGLKYEQYF	TGTGCCAGCAGCCCGGGACTTAAATACGAGCAGTACTTC
NA	TRBJ2-3	NA	TRBV7-2	CASSLAGNWDGGTDTQYF	TGTGCCAGCAGCTTAGCGGGTAACTGGGACGGGGGCACAGATACGCAGTATTTT
NA	TRBJ1-2	TRBD1	TRBV27	CASSWGQGARSGYTF	TGTGCCAGCAGTTGGGGACAGGGGGCGCGAAGTGGCTACACCTTC
NA	TRBJ2-1	NA	TRBV6-4	CASSDSVVASYNEQFF	TGTGCCAGCAGTGACTCGGTTGTAGCGAGCTACAATGAGCAGTTCTTC
NA	TRBJ1-5	NA	TRBV11-3	CASSRPDSWGPPQHF	TGTGCCAGCAGCCGACCCGACAGCTGGGGTCCGCCCCAGCATTTT
NA	TRBJ1-4	TRBD1	TRBV12-5	CASGLAPLFGQGVEKLFF	TGTGCTAGTGGTTTGGCTCCGTTATTTGGACAGGGGGTTGAAAAACTGTTTTTT
few	TRBJ2-7	NA	TRBV15	CATSQEVRVGEQYF	TGTGCCACCAGCCAAGAGGTTAGGGTGGGGGAGCAGTACTTC
NA	TRBJ1-1	NA	TRBV18	CASSPPYLNTEAFF	TGTGCCAGCTCACCACCTTATTTGAACACTGAAGCTTTCTTT
NA	TRBJ1-6	NA	TRBV30	CAWRAKGVSNSPLHF	TGTGCCTGGAGAGCTAAAGGGGTCAGTAATTCACCCCTCCACTTT
NA	TRBJ1-1	NA	TRBV28	CASASGSTEAFF	TGTGCCAGCGCCTCGGGCTCCACTGAAGCTTTCTTT
once	TRBJ2-7	NA	TRBV7-9	CASSLAVSDRNFYEQYF	TGTGCCAGCAGCTTAGCCGTATCGGACAGAAATTTTTACGAGCAGTACTTC
NA	TRBJ2-7	NA	TRBV27	CASSFSSLQRYEQYF	TGTGCCAGCAGTTTTTCGAGCCTACAGAGGTACGAGCAGTACTTC
NA	TRBJ2-5	NA	TRBV5-1	CASSLARQGQETQYF	TGCGCCAGCAGCTTGGCTAGGCAGGGCCAAGAGACCCAGTACTTC
NA	TRBJ1-1	TRBD1	TRBV5-6	CASSETGTGETEAFF	TGTGCCAGCAGCGAAACCGGGACAGGGGAAACTGAAGCTTTCTTT
NA	TRBJ1-3	NA	TRBV19	CASLQGPGNTIYF	TGTGCCTCACTCCAGGGGCCTGGAAACACCATATATTTT
NA	TRBJ2-7	NA	TRBV5-8	CASSLDRNSYEQYF	TGTGCCAGCAGCTTGGACAGGAACTCCTACGAGCAGTACTTC
NA	TRBJ2-7	TRBD2	TRBV19	CASSILLAAAVYEQYF	TGTGCCAGTAGTATACTACTAGCGGCCGCTGTATACGAGCAGTACTTC
NA	TRBJ1-5	NA	TRBV7-3	CASSLEGRSAQHF	TGTGCCAGCAGCTTAGAGGGACGATCAGCCCAGCATTTT
NA	TRBJ2-3	TRBD2	TRBV5-1	CASSPGTSGSDTQYF	TGCGCCAGCAGCCCCGGGACTAGCGGGTCAGATACGCAGTATTTT
NA	TRBJ2-3	NA	TRBV18	CASSPPDSSDTQYF	TGTGCCAGCTCACCACCGGACAGCTCAGATACGCAGTATTTT
once	TRBJ1-2	NA	TRBV6-5	CASSSHTGPSYGYTF	TGTGCCAGCAGTAGCCATACAGGGCCCTCCTATGGCTACACCTTC
NA	TRBJ1-1	NA	TRBV6-1	CASSEAGLYTEAFF	TGTGCCAGCAGTGAAGCCGGGCTATACACTGAAGCTTTCTTT
NA	TRBJ1-1	NA	TRBV27	CASSPSRGARTEAFF	TGTGCCAGCAGTCCCTCAAGGGGGGCGCGGACTGAAGCTTTCTTT
NA	TRBJ1-1	NA	TRBV5-6	CASSLFSGEAFF	TGTGCCAGCAGCTTGTTTTCGGGAGAAGCTTTCTTT
NA	TRBJ2-7	NA	TRBV7-8	CASSLNSAYEQYF	TGTGCCAGCAGCTTAAACTCTGCCTACGAGCAGTACTTC
once	TRBJ2-7	NA	TRBV18	CASSLSSLSPSEQYF	TGTGCCAGCTCACTGTCTAGCCTTAGTCCCAGCGAGCAGTACTTC
NA	TRBJ2-1	NA	TRBV29-1	CSGGTARNEQFF	TGCAGCGGCGGGACGGCCAGGAATGAGCAGTTCTTC
NA	TRBJ1-5	TRBD1	TRBV7-3	CASSGQANQPQHF	TGTGCCAGCAGCGGACAGGCAAATCAGCCCCAGCATTTT
NA	TRBJ1-2	NA	TRBV2	CASSAGNYGYTF	TGTGCCAGCAGTGCAGGGAACTATGGCTACACCTTC
NA	TRBJ2-1	NA	TRBV6-5	CASSTYNEQFF	TGTGCCAGCAGTACCTACAATGAGCAGTTCTTC
NA	TRBJ1-4	NA	TRBV7-6	CASSLAFLTGPNEKLFF	TGTGCCAGCAGCTTAGCTTTTTTGACTGGTCCTAATGAAAAACTGTTTTTT
once	TRBJ1-3	NA	TRBV5-6	CASSVRGVSGNTIYF	TGTGCCAGCAGCGTGAGGGGGGTGTCTGGAAACACCATATATTTT
NA	TRBJ1-2	NA	TRBV10-3	CAINRQNYGYTF	TGTGCCATCAATAGACAGAACTATGGCTACACCTTC
once	TRBJ2-3	NA	TRBV7-9	CASSPTGLGQYF	TGTGCCAGCAGTCCAACAGGGTTGGGGCAGTATTTT
many	TRBJ1-2	NA	TRBV11-2	CASSLAGVGFYGYTF	TGTGCCAGCAGCTTAGCCGGGGTGGGGTTCTATGGCTACACCTTC
NA	TRBJ2-1	TRBD1	TRBV19	CASSIRADRAEQFF	TGTGCCAGTAGTATTAGGGCGGACAGGGCCGAGCAGTTCTTC